What follows is one T cell receptor (beta chain) and its context. Antigen unknown. The data originate from a study of T cell repertoires in cytomegalovirus infection. Study-wide context: Used in the study were CMV epitopes, some recently identified and HLA-C-restricted, others well-studied and HLA-B-restricted. Shared public TCR beta signatures pointed to both CMV infection and a matching HLA type. The study's findings and limits: CMV-specific HLA-C-restricted TCR beta clonotypes dominated the ex vivo response.

TCRdb ran MiXCR on the reads and lists one entry per CDR3 protein. The table includes about 740,000 distinct CDR3 sequences, roughly a third detected once. Germline CDR1 and CDR2: DFQATT and SNEGSKA (reference sequence). The CDR3 sequence is 13 residues long. V gave up 5 bases and J gave up 7 bases; unmatched junction bases: 6. V gene TRBV20-1 combines with J gene TRBJ1-5; 9 nucleotides match TRBD1. The TCR was taken from a human donor in good health (CMV status not recorded). Some clones in this sample may be carry-over from other donors' samples. Specimen: cultured PBMCs, collected from culture after CMV antigen stimulation. CDR3 loop: CSAADRGGQPQHF. DNA for the CDR3: TGCAGTGCTGCGGACAGGGGCGGGCAGCCCCAGCATTTT.